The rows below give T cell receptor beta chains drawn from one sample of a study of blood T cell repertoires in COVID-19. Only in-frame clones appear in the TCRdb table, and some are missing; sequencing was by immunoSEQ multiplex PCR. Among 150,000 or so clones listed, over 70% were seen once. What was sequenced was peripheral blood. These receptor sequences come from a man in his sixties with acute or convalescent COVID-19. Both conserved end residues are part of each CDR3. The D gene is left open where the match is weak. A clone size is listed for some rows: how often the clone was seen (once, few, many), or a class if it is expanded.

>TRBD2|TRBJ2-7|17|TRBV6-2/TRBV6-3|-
CASRPMGTSGGSYEQYF
TGTGCCAGCAGACCTATGGGCACTAGCGGGGGCTCCTACGAGCAGTACTTC
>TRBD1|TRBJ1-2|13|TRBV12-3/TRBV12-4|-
CASGTGANYGYTF
TGTGCCAGCGGGACAGGGGCAAACTATGGCTACACCTTC
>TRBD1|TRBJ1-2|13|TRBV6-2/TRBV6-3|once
CASSYSQGASYTF
TGTGCCAGCAGTTACAGTCAGGGGGCAAGCTACACCTTC
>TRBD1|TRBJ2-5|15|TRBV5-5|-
CASSPTGGPRETQYF
TGTGCCAGCAGCCCCACAGGGGGCCCTCGAGAGACCCAGTACTTC
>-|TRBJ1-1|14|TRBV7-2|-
CASSPRTSNTEAFF
TGTGCCAGCAGCCCCAGAACCTCGAACACTGAAGCTTTCTTT
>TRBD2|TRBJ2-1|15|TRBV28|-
CASSLSLAGYNEQFF
TGTGCCAGCAGTTTGTCACTAGCGGGGTACAATGAGCAGTTCTTC
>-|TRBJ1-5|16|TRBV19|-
CASSIEPSLSNQPQHF
TGTGCCAGTAGTATAGAGCCAAGCCTTAGCAATCAGCCCCAGCATTTT
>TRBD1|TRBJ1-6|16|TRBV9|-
CASSVSQGAIGSPLHF
TGTGCCAGCAGCGTAAGCCAGGGGGCCATCGGTTCACCCCTCCACTTT
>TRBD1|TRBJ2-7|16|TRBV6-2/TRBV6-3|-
CASSYPKGAPVYEQYF
TGTGCCAGCAGTTACCCCAAGGGGGCGCCGGTGTACGAGCAGTACTTC
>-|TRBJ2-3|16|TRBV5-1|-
CASSLAATINVDTQYF
TGCGCCAGCAGCTTGGCCGCGACTATCAACGTAGATACGCAGTATTTT
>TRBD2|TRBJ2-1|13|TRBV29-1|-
CSVDPSGYNEQFF
TGCAGCGTTGATCCTAGCGGGTACAATGAGCAGTTCTTC
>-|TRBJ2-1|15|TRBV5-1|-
CASSSGSFLGGEQFF
TGCGCCAGCAGCTCAGGATCTTTTTTGGGAGGTGAGCAGTTCTTC
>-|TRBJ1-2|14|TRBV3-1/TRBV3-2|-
CASSQGAGRGGYTF
TGTGCCAGCAGCCAAGGGGCAGGGAGGGGTGGCTACACCTTC
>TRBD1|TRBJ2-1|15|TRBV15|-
CATSSARQGAYEQFF
TGTGCCACCAGCAGCGCTAGACAGGGGGCATATGAGCAGTTCTTC
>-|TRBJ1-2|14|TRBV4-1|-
CASSQFDRSYGYTF
TGCGCCAGCAGCCAGTTCGACAGGAGCTATGGCTACACCTTC
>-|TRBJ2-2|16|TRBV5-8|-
CASSLKLSSNTGELFF
TGTGCCAGCAGCTTGAAACTATCCTCGAACACCGGGGAGCTGTTTTTT
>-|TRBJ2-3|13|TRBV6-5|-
CASSYSGERAQYF
TGTGCCAGCAGTTACTCAGGAGAACGGGCGCAGTATTTT
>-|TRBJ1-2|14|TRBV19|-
CASSIDTANYGYTF
TGTGCCAGTAGTATAGATACAGCTAACTATGGCTACACCTTC